This TCR beta chain stems from a study of T cells in Graves' hyperthyroidism and ophthalmopathy. Amplified regions were TCR beta CDR3 sequences from RNA transcripts. Researchers ran a first-round RT-PCR on the TCR CDR3 using the HTBI primer set. One entry per CDR3 protein, called by TCRdb with MiXCR from the multiplex PCR reads. The table lists about 37,000 distinct CDR3 sequences, around 56% of them singletons. Trimming cost V 6 bases and J 4 bases, with 10 bases left between them. CDR3 length equals 13 residues. This clonotype was picked up one time. The source of this sequence is a man in his forties with Graves' ophthalmopathy. The sample taken for sequencing was blood. The chain combines TRBV12-3 or TRBV12-4 with TRBJ1-5; D is unclear. The CDR3 is CASSWTTNQPQHF. CDR3 DNA: TGTGCCAGCAGCTGGACCACTAATCAGCCCCAGCATTTT.